Listed below are T cell receptor beta chains from one sample, sequenced in a study of follicular helper T cells after annual influenza vaccination. Profiled with immunoSEQ multiplex PCR; TCRdb holds only in-frame clones, not every one. The sample consists of some 5,100 clones, around four fifths of them appearing once. The specimen was CXCR5- memory CD4+ T cells sorted from blood, collected on the day of influenza vaccination. The receptors stem from an adult who received the influenza vaccine. CDR3s include the opening cysteine and the closing phenylalanine or tryptophan. A D gene is named only where the DNA matches it firmly. Not every row has a clone size; where given, it reads once, few, many or a size class.

clone size	D gene	CDR3 length	J gene	V gene	CDR3 protein	CDR3 DNA
once	-	15	TRBJ2-2	TRBV27	CASSGQIQLTGELFF	TGTGCCAGCAGTGGACAAATACAACTCACCGGGGAGCTGTTTTTT
-	-	17	TRBJ1-5	TRBV28	CASSLWPIQGSNQPQHF	TGTGCCAGCAGTTTGTGGCCCATACAAGGGAGCAATCAGCCCCAGCATTTT
-	TRBD1	16	TRBJ2-2	TRBV18	CASSPSWDRVTGELFF	TGTGCCAGCTCACCAAGTTGGGACAGGGTAACCGGGGAGCTGTTTTTT
once	-	15	TRBJ1-4	TRBV5-1	CASSVREPTNEKLFF	TGCGCCAGCAGCGTCCGGGAGCCTACTAATGAAAAACTGTTTTTT
-	-	18	TRBJ2-5	TRBV27	CASSSVRRGSVRSETQYF	TGTGCCAGTTCATCAGTCCGCCGGGGTAGCGTACGTTCAGAGACCCAGTACTTC
-	TRBD1	14	TRBJ1-4	TRBV5-1	CASSLGQGGEKLFF	TGCGCCAGCAGCTTGGGACAGGGCGGTGAAAAACTGTTTTTT
-	-	15	TRBJ2-2	TRBV5-6	CASSLVVGDTGELFF	TGTGCCAGCAGCTTGGTTGTAGGGGACACCGGGGAGCTGTTTTTT
-	-	13	TRBJ2-2	TRBV7-6	CASSTKQTGELFF	TGTGCCAGCAGCACTAAACAAACCGGGGAGCTGTTTTTT
-	TRBD2	16	TRBJ2-2	TRBV7-9	CASSLTSGGGTGELFF	TGTGCCAGCAGCCTGACTAGCGGGGGCGGCACCGGGGAGCTGTTTTTT
-	TRBD1	13	TRBJ2-7	TRBV9	CASSPGTADKQYF	TGTGCCAGCAGCCCCGGGACAGCTGATAAGCAGTACTTC
-	TRBD1	13	TRBJ1-1	TRBV5-1	CASSPGQGEGAFF	TGCGCCAGCAGCCCAGGACAGGGAGAAGGAGCTTTCTTT
-	-	14	TRBJ1-2	TRBV15	CATSRDQGNYGYTF	TGTGCCACCAGCAGAGATCAGGGGAACTATGGCTACACCTTC
-	TRBD1	15	TRBJ1-4	TRBV25-1	CASSESPGGYKKLFF	TGTGCCAGCAGTGAATCGCCAGGGGGCTATAAAAAACTGTTTTTT
-	-	14	TRBJ1-5	TRBV5-5	CASSLARGIQPQHF	TGTGCCAGCAGCTTGGCTAGGGGGATTCAGCCCCAGCATTTT
-	-	13	TRBJ1-1	TRBV2	CARTFGRNTEAFF	TGTGCCAGGACATTCGGGCGGAACACTGAAGCTTTCTTT
-	TRBD1	14	TRBJ2-5	TRBV18	CASSPRDREGTQYF	TGTGCCAGCTCACCACGGGACAGAGAAGGGACCCAGTACTTC
few	-	18	TRBJ2-2	TRBV18	CASSPRALERVNTGELFF	TGTGCCAGCTCACCGCGCGCCTTGGAGCGGGTGAACACCGGGGAGCTGTTTTTT
once	-	14	TRBJ1-2	TRBV2	CASSPTPPNYGYTF	TGTGCCAGCAGCCCTACCCCCCCCAACTATGGCTACACCTTC
-	-	16	TRBJ2-1	TRBV19	CASSPGGGLVSNEQFF	TGTGCCAGTAGTCCGGGGGGCGGACTAGTCTCCAATGAGCAGTTCTTC
-	TRBD1	16	TRBJ2-7	TRBV5-1	CASNRDSFSEDYEQYF	TGCGCCAGCAATCGGGACAGTTTTTCGGAGGACTACGAGCAGTACTTC
-	-	14	TRBJ1-1	TRBV6-9	CASSYESALSEAFF	TGTGCCAGCAGTTACGAGTCGGCGCTCTCTGAAGCTTTCTTT
-	TRBD1	16	TRBJ1-5	TRBV5-1	CASSLGTGGVGQPQHF	TGCGCCAGCAGCCTCGGGACAGGGGGCGTCGGTCAGCCCCAGCATTTT
few	-	11	TRBJ2-7	TRBV18	CASSQQGEQYF	TGTGCCAGCTCACAACAGGGCGAGCAGTACTTC
-	-	10	TRBJ2-5	TRBV20-1	CSAREETQYF	TGCAGTGCCCGTGAAGAGACCCAGTACTTC
few	TRBD1	13	TRBJ1-2	TRBV30	CAWSGGQGAGYTF	TGTGCCTGGAGTGGTGGGCAGGGGGCTGGCTACACCTTC
once	-	15	TRBJ2-1	TRBV21-1	CASKGDRGENNEQFF	TGTGCCAGCAAGGGAGACAGGGGAGAGAACAATGAGCAGTTCTTC
-	TRBD1	12	TRBJ2-1	TRBV5-8	CASSLISTGELF	TGTGCCAGCAGCTTGATTTCCACAGGGGAACTCTTC
-	-	15	TRBJ2-7	TRBV6-1	CASSANRDGSYEQYF	TGTGCCAGCAGCGCAAACCGGGACGGTTCCTACGAGCAGTACTTC
-	-	13	TRBJ2-7	TRBV5-6	CASTSRRNYEQYF	TGTGCCAGCACCTCACGACGGAACTACGAGCAGTACTTC
few	TRBD1	15	TRBJ2-7	TRBV30	CAWSVVNRGRYEQYF	TGTGCCTGGAGTGTCGTCAACAGGGGAAGGTACGAGCAGTACTTC